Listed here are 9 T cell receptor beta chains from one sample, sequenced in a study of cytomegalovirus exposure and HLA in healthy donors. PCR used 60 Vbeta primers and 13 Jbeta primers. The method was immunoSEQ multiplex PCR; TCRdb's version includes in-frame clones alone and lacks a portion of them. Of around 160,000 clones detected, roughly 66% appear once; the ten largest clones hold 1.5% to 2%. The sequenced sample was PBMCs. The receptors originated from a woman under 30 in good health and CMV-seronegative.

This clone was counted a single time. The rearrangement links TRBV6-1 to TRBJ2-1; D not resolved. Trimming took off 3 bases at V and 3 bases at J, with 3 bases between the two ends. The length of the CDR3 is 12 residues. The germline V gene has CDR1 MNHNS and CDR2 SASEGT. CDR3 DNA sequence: TGTGCCAGCAGTGAGTACTACAATGAGCAGTTCTTC. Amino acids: CASSEYYNEQFF.

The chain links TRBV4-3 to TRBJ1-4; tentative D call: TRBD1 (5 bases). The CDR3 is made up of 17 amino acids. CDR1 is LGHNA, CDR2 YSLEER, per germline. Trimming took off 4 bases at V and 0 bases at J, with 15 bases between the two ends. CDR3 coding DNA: TGCGCCAGCAGCCGGTTAACGCAGACAGCAACTAATGAAAAACTGTTTTTT. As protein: CASSRLTQTATNEKLFF.

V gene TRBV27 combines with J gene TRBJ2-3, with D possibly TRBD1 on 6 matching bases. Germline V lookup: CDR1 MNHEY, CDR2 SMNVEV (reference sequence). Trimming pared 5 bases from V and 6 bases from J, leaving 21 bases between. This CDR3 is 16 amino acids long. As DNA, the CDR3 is TGTGCCAGCAGTCCCTACACGGGACACCTTATCGATACGCAGTATTTT. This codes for CASSPYTGHLIDTQYF.

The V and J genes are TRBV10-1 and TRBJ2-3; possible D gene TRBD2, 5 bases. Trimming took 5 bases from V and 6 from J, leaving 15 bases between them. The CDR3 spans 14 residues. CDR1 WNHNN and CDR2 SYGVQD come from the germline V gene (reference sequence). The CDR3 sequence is CASSYEGMGDTQYF. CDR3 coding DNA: TGCGCCAGCAGTTACGAGGGTATGGGGGATACGCAGTATTTT.

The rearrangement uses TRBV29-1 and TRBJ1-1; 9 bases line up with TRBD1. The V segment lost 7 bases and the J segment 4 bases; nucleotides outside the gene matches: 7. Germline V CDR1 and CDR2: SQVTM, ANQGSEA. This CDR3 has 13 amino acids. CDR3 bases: TGCAGCGCAACGAGGGACAGGGCCACTGAAGCTTTCTTT. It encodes CSATRDRATEAFF.

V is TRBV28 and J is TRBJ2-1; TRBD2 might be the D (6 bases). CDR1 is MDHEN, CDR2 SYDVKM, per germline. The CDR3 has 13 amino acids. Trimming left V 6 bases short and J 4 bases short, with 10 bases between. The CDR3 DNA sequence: TGTGCCAGCAGGGGGGGAGGATACAATGAGCAGTTCTTC. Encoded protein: CASRGGGYNEQFF.

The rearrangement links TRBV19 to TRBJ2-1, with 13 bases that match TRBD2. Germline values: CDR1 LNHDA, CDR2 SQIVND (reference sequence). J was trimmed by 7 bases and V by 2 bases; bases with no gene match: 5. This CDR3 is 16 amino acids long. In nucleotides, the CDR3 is TGTGCCAGTAGTATAATAAGACTAGCGGGAGGTAATGAGCAGTTCTTC. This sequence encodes CASSIIRLAGGNEQFF.

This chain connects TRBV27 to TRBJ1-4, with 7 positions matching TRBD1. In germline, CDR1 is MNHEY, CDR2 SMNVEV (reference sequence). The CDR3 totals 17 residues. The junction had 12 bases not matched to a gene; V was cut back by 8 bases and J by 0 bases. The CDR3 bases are TGTGCCAGCGCTTTTGCAGGGGGGTTATCAACTAATGAAAAACTGTTTTTT. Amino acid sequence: CASAFAGGLSTNEKLFF.

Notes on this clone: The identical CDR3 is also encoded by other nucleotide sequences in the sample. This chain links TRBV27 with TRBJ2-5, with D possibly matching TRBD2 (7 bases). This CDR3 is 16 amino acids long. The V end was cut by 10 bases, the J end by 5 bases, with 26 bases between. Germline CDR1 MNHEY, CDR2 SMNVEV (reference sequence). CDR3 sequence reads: CATQGGSGPGGETQYF. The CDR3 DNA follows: TGTGCCACCCAAGGGGGGAGCGGGCCCGGGGGGGAGACCCAGTACTTC.